The source of this T cell receptor (beta chain) is a study of blood T cell repertoires in COVID-19 (dated by TCRdb to 2018 to 2021). General notes on the study: The collaborator samples originated in the United States, Italy and Spain and spanned the acute and convalescent phases of COVID-19. The material from the prospective study consisted of cDNA or gDNA derived from T cells, B-cell-depleted T cells, or PBMCs. The dataset comprised deeply sampled blood TCRbeta repertoires from subjects exposed to, actively infected with, or recovered from COVID-19. The repertoires were made available in a free public database intended to serve as a resource for research on the immune response to SARS-CoV-2. The samples were drawn from two sources: the first 160 participants of the ongoing ImmuneRACE study, and over 1,000 subjects contributed by 6 global collaborators. A de-identified subject ID, COVID-19 status, age in years and sex were almost always included in the sample metadata. Where available, HLA class I and class II types were obtained from metadata supplied by the sample provider rather than from assay-based typing.

One collaborating source in Seattle enrolled patients during active infection and followed them longitudinally through the course of disease. The collaborating institutions used their own protocols to collect whole blood in K2EDTA tubes. For TCRbeta analysis, collaborators shipped samples in one of three forms: frozen whole blood, isolated PBMCs, or DNA extracted from either of those sample types. TCRbeta CDR3 regions were amplified from genomic DNA by means of the immunoSEQ Assay, a bias-controlled multiplex PCR. In the source study's methods: Within the assay, amplification of reference gene primers was used to estimate how many nucleated cells each sample contained. To quantify the absolute abundance of each unique TCRbeta CDR3 rearrangement, sequence reads were collapsed and filtered. For each sample, productive Simpson clonality was calculated as the square root of Simpson's diversity index across productive rearrangements. TCRdb's version of the immuneACCESS table is confined to in-frame rearrangements and falls short of the full clone set. An unresolved V gene accounts for under half of the shortfall where checked; the remainder is of unknown origin. Clone size and the V and J calls come from that table; the DNA yielded D and trimming. Present in this sample are over 250,000 clones, 88% of which were seen just once. The top ten clones comprise roughly 10% of the sample.

Overall study results and their limits: Clinical and demographic metadata were provided uncurated, with the amount varying by source and participant.

About this clone itself: What this receptor recognizes is not known. No base qualities exist here, and no much larger clone lies one base off it.

The receptor was isolated from a woman in her 70s with COVID-19, enrolled during active disease. The sequenced sample consisted of peripheral blood.

The CDR3 amino acid sequence is: CASSRQGNTGELFF. In nucleotides, the sequence is TGTGCCAGCAGCCGACAGGGGAACACCGGGGAGCTGTTTTTT. Recombination linked TRBV7-3 to TRBJ2-2, with 7 bases in between that match TRBD1. V lost 5 bases and J lost 1 base, and the count of bases not matched to a germline gene is 1. The CDR3 measures 14 amino acids from cysteine to phenylalanine. CDR3 DNA is the only sequence kept; it has 42 bases, read in frame from the first base. The germline V gene specifies SGHTA as CDR1 and FQGTGA as CDR2.